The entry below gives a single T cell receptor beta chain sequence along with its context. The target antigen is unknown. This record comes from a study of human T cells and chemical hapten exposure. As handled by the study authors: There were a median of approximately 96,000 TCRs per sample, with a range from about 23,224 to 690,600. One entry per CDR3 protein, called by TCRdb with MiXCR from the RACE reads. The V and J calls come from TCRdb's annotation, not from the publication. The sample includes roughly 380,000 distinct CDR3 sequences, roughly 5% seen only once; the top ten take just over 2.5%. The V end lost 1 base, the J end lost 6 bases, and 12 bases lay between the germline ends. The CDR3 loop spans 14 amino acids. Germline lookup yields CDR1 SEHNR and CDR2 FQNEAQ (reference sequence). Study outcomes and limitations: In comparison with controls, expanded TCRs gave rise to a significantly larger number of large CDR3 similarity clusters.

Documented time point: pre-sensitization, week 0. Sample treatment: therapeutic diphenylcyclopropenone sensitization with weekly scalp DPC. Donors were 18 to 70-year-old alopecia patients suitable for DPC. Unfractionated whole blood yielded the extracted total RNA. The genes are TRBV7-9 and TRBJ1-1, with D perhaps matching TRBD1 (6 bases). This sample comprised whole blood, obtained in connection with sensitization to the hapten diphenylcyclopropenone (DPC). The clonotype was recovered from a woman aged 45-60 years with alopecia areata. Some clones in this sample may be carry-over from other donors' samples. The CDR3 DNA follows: TGTGCCAGCAGCTTAGTTACAGGGTTCCCTGAAGCTTTCTTT. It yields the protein CASSLVTGFPEAFF.